This record concerns one T cell receptor beta chain sequence. Its antigen is currently unknown. Given a much more abundant clone one base away, this may be a read error. Using RNA template, CDR3s of TCR alpha and beta were amplified with iRepertoire arm-PCR. TCRdb re-derived calls from the multiplex PCR reads in MiXCR, one entry per CDR3 protein. The repertoire includes 150,000 to 200,000 distinct CDR3 sequences, about 32% of them detected once, and about 19% sits in the top ten. The data are from a study of glioma-infiltrating T cells. Study-wide points: Non-neoplastic patients had below-expected tissue-blood divergence, while all gliomas exceeded expectation.

The CDR3 loop spans 12 amino acids. V dropped 4 bases and J dropped 3 bases, with 7 bases sitting between them. Germline CDR1 is LGHNA and CDR2 is YNFKEQ. The sample consisted of glioma tissue, nonneoplastic brain tissue, or PBMCs (not recorded which). The chain recombines TRBV4-2 with TRBJ2-7; D gene uncertain. The receptor's source is a human donor with low-grade glioma or glioblastoma, undergoing nonglioma brain surgery, or in good health (not recorded which). CDR3 DNA: TGTGCCAGCAGCCCCCACCACTACGAGCAGTACTTC. This sequence encodes CASSPHHYEQYF.